Following are 18 T cell receptor beta chains from one sample sequenced in a study of T cell repertoires in cytomegalovirus infection (dated by TCRdb to about 2019). Reads for this sample came from an Illumina HiSeq 1500. In TCRdb, the public reads were trimmed at Q25 with fastp and aligned with MiXCR, with productive beta chains retained. When rows share a CDR3 protein, they turn into one entry using the most common DNA and genes. This sample lists some 300,000 distinct CDR3 sequences; about a sixth were detected once. The top ten constitute 12% of the sample. Sequenced material: PBMCs. The receptors shown here come from a human donor in good health (CMV status not recorded). Some clones in this sample may be carry-over from other donors' samples.

A few counts support this clonotype. J is TRBJ2-3 and V is TRBV5-1, with D unclear. The CDR3 spans 15 residues. V gave up 3 bases and J gave up 0 bases, with 11 bases separating them. The germline gives CDR1 SGHRS, CDR2 YFSETQ. This CDR3 is CASSSLGPSTDTQYF. The CDR3 DNA follows: TGCGCCAGCAGCTCCCTAGGGCCCAGCACAGATACGCAGTATTTT. Supplemented by reference TRBV5-1 and TRBJ2-3, the full variable domain reads KAGVTQTPRYLIKTRGQQVTLSCSPISGHRSVSWYQQTPGQGLQFLFEYFSETQRNKGNFPGRFSGRQFSNSRSEMNVSTLELGDSALYLCASSSLGPSTDTQYFGPGTRLTVL.

The V and J genes are TRBV5-4 and TRBJ1-6, with TRBD1 as a possible D gene (5 bases). The CDR3 loop spans 15 amino acids. Germline lookup yields CDR1 SGHNT and CDR2 YYREEE (reference sequence). Trimming took off 5 bases at V and 9 bases at J, with 18 bases between the two ends. CDR3 in DNA: TGTGCCAGCAGTTGGGGGACCGACCTGGGTTCACCCCTCCACTTT. It specifies CASSWGTDLGSPLHF.

This clonotype was counted a few times. CDR3 protein: CASTGGSQINEQFF. DNA for the CDR3: TGTGCCAGCACCGGTGGGAGCCAAATTAATGAGCAGTTCTTC. The chain carries TRBV12-3 or TRBV12-4 and TRBJ2-1; D perhaps matches TRBD2 (5 bases). This CDR3 has 14 amino acids. The V and J ends lost 7 bases and 7 bases respectively, with 17 bases between them.

In this sample, this clonotype turned up many times. One end of the junction fails to match germline, which may point to a read error. This chain joins TRBV7-2 and TRBJ2-3; TRBD2 matches 7 bases. Germline values: CDR1 SGHTA, CDR2 FQGNSA. This CDR3 spans 14 amino acids. CDR3 in DNA: TGTGCCAGCGGCTTATTGGGGAGGGCAGATACGCAGTATTTT. It is translated as CASGLLGRADTQYF.

The table lists this clonotype with a few counts. The chain joins TRBV3-1 to TRBJ2-5, with a tentative D call TRBD2 (5 bases). The germline V gene has CDR1 LGHDT and CDR2 YNNKEL (reference sequence). This CDR3 has 15 residues. V lost 4 bases, J lost 1 base, and 13 bases lay in between. CDR3 region: CASSPVGSAQETQYF. CDR3 coding DNA: TGTGCCAGCAGCCCCGTGGGTAGCGCCCAAGAGACCCAGTACTTC.

This clonotype showed up many times. The rearrangement links TRBV7-9 to TRBJ2-7; D ambiguous. Germline V CDR1 and CDR2: SEHNR, FQNEAQ (reference sequence). The CDR3 is made up of 14 amino acids. Deletions cut 0 bases from V and 2 bases from J, with 8 bases between. CDR3 nucleotide sequence: TGTGCCAGCAGCTTAGCGCTGGCACCCTACGAGCAGTACTTC. It codes for CASSLALAPYEQYF.

This clonotype occurred many times. The gene calls are TRBV7-2 and TRBJ2-5; 9 bases map to TRBD2. J was trimmed by 4 bases and V by 1 base; bases with no gene match: 7. Germline V gene data show CDR1 as SGHTA and CDR2 as FQGNSA. This CDR3 comprises 16 residues. The chain's CDR3 is CASSLVGSGGRETQYF. CDR3 in DNA: TGTGCCAGCAGCTTAGTCGGTAGCGGGGGTCGAGAGACCCAGTACTTC.

This clonotype was seen ten or more times. For the CDR3, the DNA is TGTGCCAGCAGTTTCGGACAGCCTAGCACAGATACGCAGTATTTT. This encodes CASSFGQPSTDTQYF. The chain employs TRBV12-3 or TRBV12-4 and TRBJ2-3; tentatively, D is TRBD1 (6 bases). V shed 3 bases and J shed 0 bases, with 10 bases lying between them. CDR3 size: 15 residues.

Ten or more counts support this clonotype. V and J are TRBV7-2 and TRBJ2-1, with 11 bases identical to TRBD2. V shed 5 bases, J shed 6 bases, and the junction held 9 bases outside the gene matches. Germline assignment: CDR1 SGHTA and CDR2 FQGNSA. The CDR3 length is 16 residues. The CDR3 here is CASSPGLAGGFNEQFF. CDR3 DNA sequence: TGTGCCAGCAGCCCCGGCTTAGCGGGGGGGTTCAATGAGCAGTTCTTC.

The V and J genes are TRBV29-1 and TRBJ1-1, with a tentative D call TRBD1 (5 bases). V was pared by 4 bases and J by 4 bases, with 19 bases between. Germline-derived CDR1 and CDR2 are SQVTM and ANQGSEA. CDR3 length: 15 residues. CDR3 region: CSVVRMEEGRTEAFF. Here the CDR3 DNA reads TGCAGCGTTGTTAGGATGGAGGAGGGGCGCACTGAAGCTTTCTTT.

This clonotype occurred a few times. The V call is TRBV5-4, the J call TRBJ2-4; 10 bases fit TRBD1. Germline CDR1 SGHNT, CDR2 YYREEE (reference sequence). The CDR3 sequence is 14 residues long. V lost 3 bases, J lost 7 bases, and 4 bases stayed unmatched. This chain's CDR3 is CASSSTGGTNIQYF. CDR3 sequence (DNA): TGTGCCAGCAGCTCGACAGGGGGCACGAACATTCAGTACTTC.

This clonotype occurred many times. The chain recombines TRBV7-2 with TRBJ2-5, with D possibly TRBD1 on 6 matching bases. This CDR3 comprises 14 residues. Germline V CDR1 and CDR2: SGHTA, FQGNSA. V lost 1 base, J lost 4 bases, and 10 bases lay in between. CDR3 amino acids: CASSLGGRGETQYF. The DNA for the CDR3 is TGTGCCAGCAGCTTAGGAGGCAGGGGAGAGACCCAGTACTTC.

CDR3 in amino acids: CASSPAPGQVWAQHF. The DNA for the CDR3 is TGTGCCAGCTCACCGGCACCAGGACAGGTTTGGGCCCAGCATTTT. V is TRBV18 and J is TRBJ1-5; 7 bases are shared with TRBD1. V was pared by 3 bases and J by 11 bases, with 13 bases of the junction left unmatched. The V gene's germline CDR1 is KGHSH and CDR2 LQKENI. The CDR3 is 15 residues long.

The V gene is TRBV5-1, the J gene TRBJ2-7, with D unresolved. The V and J ends lost 2 bases and 3 bases respectively, with 12 bases between them. This CDR3 is 14 amino acids long. Germline values: CDR1 SGHRS, CDR2 YFSETQ. CDR3 residues: CASSFYPGFYEQYF. The CDR3, as DNA: TGCGCCAGCAGCTTTTATCCTGGTTTCTACGAGCAGTACTTC.

This clonotype was seen a handful of times. This chain uses TRBV3-1 with TRBJ2-3; no definite D call. CDR1 is LGHDT and CDR2 is YNNKEL in the germline V gene (reference sequence). The CDR3 spans 14 residues. V lost 1 base to trimming and J lost 1 base, with 6 bases between them. The CDR3 DNA sequence: TGTGCCAGCAGCCAAGTGGCAGGCACAGATACGCAGTATTTT. The encoded protein is CASSQVAGTDTQYF.

This clonotype showed up many times. This chain links TRBV7-9 with TRBJ2-1; D possibly corresponds to TRBD1 (6 bases). Trimming removed 3 bases at V and 6 bases at J, with 12 bases between. This CDR3 spans 14 amino acids. Germline V gene lookup returns CDR1 SEHNR and CDR2 FQNEAQ (reference sequence). The CDR3 here is CASSFSAGVNEQFF. DNA of the CDR3: TGTGCCAGCAGCTTTAGTGCAGGGGTCAATGAGCAGTTCTTC.

This chain joins TRBV6-6 and TRBJ2-5, with 7 bases that match TRBD1. Germline CDR1 MNHNY, CDR2 SVGAGI (reference sequence). CDR3 length equals 14 residues. With V trimmed by 6 bases and J by 3 bases, 7 bases remained unmatched. The CDR3 is CASSPTGKEETQYF. For the CDR3, the DNA is TGTGCCAGCAGCCCGACAGGGAAAGAAGAGACCCAGTACTTC.

The V gene is TRBV7-6, the J gene TRBJ2-7; D gene uncertain. The germline V gene has CDR1 SGHVS and CDR2 FNYEAQ. The germline V and J ends were trimmed by 0 bases and 6 bases, with 6 bases remaining between them. The CDR3 is 12 amino acids. This CDR3 reads CASSLASCEQYF. The CDR3 DNA sequence: TGTGCCAGCAGCTTAGCCAGCTGCGAGCAGTACTTC.